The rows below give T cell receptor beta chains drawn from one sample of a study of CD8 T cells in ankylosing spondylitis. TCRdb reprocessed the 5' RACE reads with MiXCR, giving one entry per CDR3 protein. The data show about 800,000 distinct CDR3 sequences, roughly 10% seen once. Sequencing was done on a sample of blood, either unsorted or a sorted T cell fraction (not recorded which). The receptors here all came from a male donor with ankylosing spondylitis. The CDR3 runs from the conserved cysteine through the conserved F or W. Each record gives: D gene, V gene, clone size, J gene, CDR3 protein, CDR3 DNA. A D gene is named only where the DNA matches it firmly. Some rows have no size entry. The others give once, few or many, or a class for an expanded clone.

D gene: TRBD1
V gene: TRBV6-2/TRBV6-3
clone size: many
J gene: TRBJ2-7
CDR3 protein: CASSRTGSAYEQYF
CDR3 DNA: TGTGCCAGCAGCCGGACAGGGAGCGCCTACGAGCAGTACTTC

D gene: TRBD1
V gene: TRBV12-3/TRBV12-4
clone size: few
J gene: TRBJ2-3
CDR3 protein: CASRPGQGEDTQYF
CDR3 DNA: TGTGCCAGCCGGCCGGGACAGGGTGAGGATACGCAGTATTTT

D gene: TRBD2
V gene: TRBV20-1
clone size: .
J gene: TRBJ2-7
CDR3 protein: CSAMGLADSYEQYF
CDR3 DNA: TGCAGTGCCATGGGACTAGCGGATTCCTACGAGCAGTACTTC

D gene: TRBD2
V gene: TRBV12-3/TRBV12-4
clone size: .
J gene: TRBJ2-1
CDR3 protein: CASTTSGAAYNEQFF
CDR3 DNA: TGTGCCAGCACAACTAGCGGGGCCGCCTACAATGAGCAGTTCTTC

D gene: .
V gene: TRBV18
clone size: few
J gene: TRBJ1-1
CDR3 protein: CASSPTGINTEAFF
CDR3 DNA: TGTGCCAGCTCACCAACAGGGATCAACACTGAAGCTTTCTTT

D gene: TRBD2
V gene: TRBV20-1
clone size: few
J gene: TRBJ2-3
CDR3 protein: CSAPREANTDTQYF
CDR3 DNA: TGCAGTGCTCCCCGGGAGGCTAACACAGATACGCAGTATTTT

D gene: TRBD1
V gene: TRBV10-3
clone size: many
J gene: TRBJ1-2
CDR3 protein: CASGQGPTIYGYTF
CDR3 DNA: TGTGCCAGTGGACAGGGACCTACGATATATGGCTACACCTTC

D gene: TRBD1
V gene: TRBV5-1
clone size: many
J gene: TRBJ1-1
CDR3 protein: CASSYLTGGTEAFF
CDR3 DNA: TGCGCCAGCAGCTACCTGACAGGGGGCACTGAAGCTTTCTTT

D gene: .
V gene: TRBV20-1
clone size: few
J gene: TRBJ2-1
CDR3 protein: CSAAPIQGRSQFF
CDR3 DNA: TGCAGTGCAGCACCCATACAGGGTCGCTCTCAGTTCTTC

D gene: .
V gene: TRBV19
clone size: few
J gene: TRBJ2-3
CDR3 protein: CASNGGAFTDTQYF
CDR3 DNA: TGTGCCAGTAATGGAGGGGCTTTCACAGATACGCAGTATTTT

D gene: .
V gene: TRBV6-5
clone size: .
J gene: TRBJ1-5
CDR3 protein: CASSSSPSQPQHF
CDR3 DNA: TGTGCCAGCAGTTCGTCCCCAAGTCAGCCCCAGCATTTT

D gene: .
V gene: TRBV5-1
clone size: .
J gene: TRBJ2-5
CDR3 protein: CASSLVAGIEETQYF
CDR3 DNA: TGCGCCAGCAGCTTGGTGGCAGGGATTGAAGAGACCCAGTACTTC

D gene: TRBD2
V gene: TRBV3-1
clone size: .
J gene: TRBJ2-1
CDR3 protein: CASSKTRGGANEQFF
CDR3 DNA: TGTGCCAGCAGCAAAACACGCGGGGGGGCCAATGAGCAGTTCTTC

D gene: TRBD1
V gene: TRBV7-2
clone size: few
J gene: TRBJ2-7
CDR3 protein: CASSQRQGGVYEQYF
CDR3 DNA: TGTGCCAGCAGCCAAAGACAGGGCGGCGTCTACGAGCAGTACTTC

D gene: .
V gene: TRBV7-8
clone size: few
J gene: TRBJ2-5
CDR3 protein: CASSRPRLRRETQYF
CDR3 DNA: TGTGCCAGCAGCCGACCTAGGCTGCGCCGAGAGACCCAGTACTTC

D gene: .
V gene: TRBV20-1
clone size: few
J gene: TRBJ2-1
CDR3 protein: CSARTTYNEQFF
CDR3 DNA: TGCAGTGCAAGGACCACATACAATGAGCAGTTCTTC

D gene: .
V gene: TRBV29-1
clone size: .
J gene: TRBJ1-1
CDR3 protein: CSVSYGVNTEAFF
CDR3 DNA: TGCAGCGTTTCTTACGGGGTGAACACTGAAGCTTTCTTT

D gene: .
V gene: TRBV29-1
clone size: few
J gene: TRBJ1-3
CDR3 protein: CSVDIGNTIYF
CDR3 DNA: TGCAGCGTGGATATTGGAAACACCATATATTTT

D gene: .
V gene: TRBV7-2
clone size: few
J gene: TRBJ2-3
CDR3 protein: CASSHPPGAGDTQYF
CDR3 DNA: TGTGCCAGCAGCCACCCCCCCGGGGCCGGGGATACGCAGTATTTT

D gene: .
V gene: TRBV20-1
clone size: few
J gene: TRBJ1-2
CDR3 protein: CSARHQDLSYGYTF
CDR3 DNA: TGCAGTGCTCGTCATCAGGATCTCAGCTATGGCTACACCTTC

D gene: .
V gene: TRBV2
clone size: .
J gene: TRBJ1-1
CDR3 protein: CASTGLSNTEAFF
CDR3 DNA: TGTGCCAGCACCGGACTCTCAAACACTGAAGCTTTCTTT

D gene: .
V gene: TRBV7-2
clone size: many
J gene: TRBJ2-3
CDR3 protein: CASSLESSDTQYF
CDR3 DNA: TGTGCCAGCAGCTTAGAGTCGTCAGATACGCAGTATTTT

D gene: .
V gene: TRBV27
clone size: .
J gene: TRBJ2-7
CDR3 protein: CASSAFVGHYEQYF
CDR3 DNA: TGTGCCAGCAGCGCTTTTGTGGGACACTACGAGCAGTACTTC

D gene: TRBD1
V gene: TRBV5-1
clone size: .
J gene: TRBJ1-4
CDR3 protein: CASSFDRVREKLFF
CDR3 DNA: TGCGCCAGCAGCTTTGACAGGGTCAGAGAAAAACTGTTTTTT

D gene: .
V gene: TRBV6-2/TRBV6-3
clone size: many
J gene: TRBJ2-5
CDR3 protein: CASSPAGGAEVETQYF
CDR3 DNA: TGTGCCAGCAGCCCAGCGGGTGGAGCGGAAGTAGAGACCCAGTACTTC

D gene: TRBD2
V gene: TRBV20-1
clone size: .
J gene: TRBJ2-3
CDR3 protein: CSAKASGGASTDTQYF
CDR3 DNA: TGCAGTGCTAAGGCTAGCGGGGGGGCTAGCACAGATACGCAGTATTTT

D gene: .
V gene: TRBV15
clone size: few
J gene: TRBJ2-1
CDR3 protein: CATSREVSGSYNEQFF
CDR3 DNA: TGTGCCACCAGCAGAGAGGTTAGCGGCTCCTACAATGAGCAGTTCTTC

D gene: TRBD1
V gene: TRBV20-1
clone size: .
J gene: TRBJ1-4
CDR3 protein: CSARASGTENEKLFF
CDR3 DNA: TGCAGTGCTAGAGCTTCCGGGACAGAAAATGAAAAACTGTTTTTT

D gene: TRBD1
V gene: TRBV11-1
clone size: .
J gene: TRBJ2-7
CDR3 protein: CASSLALPMQGVGYEQYF
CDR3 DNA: TGTGCCAGCAGCTTAGCCCTTCCCATGCAGGGGGTCGGCTACGAGCAGTACTTC

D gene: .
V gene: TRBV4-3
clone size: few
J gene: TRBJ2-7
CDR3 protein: CASSQGDIYEQYF
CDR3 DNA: TGCGCCAGCAGCCAAGGGGACATCTACGAGCAGTACTTC

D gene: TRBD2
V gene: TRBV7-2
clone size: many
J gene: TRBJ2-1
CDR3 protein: CASSRRLAGGGTEQFF
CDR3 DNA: TGTGCCAGCAGCCGACGACTAGCGGGAGGGGGCACTGAGCAGTTCTTC

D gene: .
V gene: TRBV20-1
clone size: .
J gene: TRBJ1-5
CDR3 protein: CSARRILNQPQHF
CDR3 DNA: TGCAGTGCCCGACGGATCCTTAATCAGCCCCAGCATTTT

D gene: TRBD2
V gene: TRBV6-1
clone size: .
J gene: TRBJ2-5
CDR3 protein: CASSEWGLAGAGETQYF
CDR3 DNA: TGTGCCAGCAGTGAATGGGGACTAGCGGGAGCGGGCGAGACCCAGTACTTC

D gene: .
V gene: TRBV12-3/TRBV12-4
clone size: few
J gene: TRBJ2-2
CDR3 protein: CASSLTGEDTGELFF
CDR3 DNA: TGTGCCAGCAGTTTAACGGGAGAGGACACCGGGGAGCTGTTTTTT

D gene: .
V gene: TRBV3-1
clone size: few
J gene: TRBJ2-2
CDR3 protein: CASSQGGNTGELFF
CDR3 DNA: TGTGCCAGCAGCCAGGGGGGGAACACCGGGGAGCTGTTTTTT

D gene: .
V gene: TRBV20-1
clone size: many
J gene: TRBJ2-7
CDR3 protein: CSARDGLTYEQYF
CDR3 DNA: TGCAGTGCTAGAGATGGGCTAACCTACGAGCAGTACTTC

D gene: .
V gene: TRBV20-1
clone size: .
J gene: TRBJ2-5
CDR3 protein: CSARPIGPKGTQYF
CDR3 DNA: TGCAGTGCTAGACCCATCGGCCCGAAAGGGACCCAGTACTTC

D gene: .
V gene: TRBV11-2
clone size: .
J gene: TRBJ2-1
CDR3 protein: CASSLDMAGYNEQFF
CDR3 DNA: TGTGCCAGCAGCTTAGATATGGCTGGATACAATGAGCAGTTCTTC

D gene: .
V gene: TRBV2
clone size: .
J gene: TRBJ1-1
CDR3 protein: CASSVGQGFKSEAFF
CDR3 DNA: TGTGCCAGCAGTGTGGGGCAGGGTTTTAAGTCTGAAGCTTTCTTT

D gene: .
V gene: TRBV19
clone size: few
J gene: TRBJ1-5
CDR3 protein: CASSNVYRDRQPQHF
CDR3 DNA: TGTGCCAGTAGTAATGTCTATCGAGACAGGCAGCCCCAGCATTTT

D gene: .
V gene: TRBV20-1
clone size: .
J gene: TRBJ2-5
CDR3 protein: CSARDAHTNQETQYF
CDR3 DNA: TGCAGTGCTAGAGACGCGCATACGAACCAAGAGACCCAGTACTTC

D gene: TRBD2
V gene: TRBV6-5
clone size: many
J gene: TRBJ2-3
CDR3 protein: CASSYSKWGAGVGADTQYF
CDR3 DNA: TGTGCCAGCAGTTACTCGAAGTGGGGAGCGGGAGTAGGGGCAGATACGCAGTATTTT

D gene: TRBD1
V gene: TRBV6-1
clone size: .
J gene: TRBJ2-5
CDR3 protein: CASSRQGAGETQYF
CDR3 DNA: TGTGCCAGCAGTCGACAGGGGGCCGGAGAGACCCAGTACTTC

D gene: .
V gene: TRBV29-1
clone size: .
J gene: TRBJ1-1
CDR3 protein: CSVEGWITEAFF
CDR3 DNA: TGCAGCGTCGAGGGGTGGATCACTGAAGCTTTCTTT

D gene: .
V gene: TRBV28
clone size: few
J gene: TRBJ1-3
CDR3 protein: CASSFSGDGNTIYF
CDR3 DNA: TGTGCCAGCAGTTTCTCAGGGGATGGAAACACCATATATTTT